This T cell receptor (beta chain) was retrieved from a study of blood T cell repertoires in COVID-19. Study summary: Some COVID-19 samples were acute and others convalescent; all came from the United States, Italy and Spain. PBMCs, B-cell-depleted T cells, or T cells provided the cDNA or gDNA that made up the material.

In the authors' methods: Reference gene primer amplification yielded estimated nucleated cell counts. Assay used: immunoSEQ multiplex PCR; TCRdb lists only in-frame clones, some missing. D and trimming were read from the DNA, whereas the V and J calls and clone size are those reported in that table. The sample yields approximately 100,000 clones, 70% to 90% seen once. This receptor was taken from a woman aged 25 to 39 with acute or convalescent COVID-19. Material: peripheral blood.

CDR3 region: CASSRGQGTNNEQFF. The CDR3 DNA follows: TGTGCCAGCTCGCGAGGACAGGGTACCAACAATGAGCAGTTCTTC. The chain couples TRBV18 to TRBJ2-1; 8 bases are shared with TRBD1. Unmatched junction bases numbered 9, after V lost 6 bases and J lost 5 bases. Germline CDR1 KGHSH, CDR2 LQKENI. The CDR3 length is 15 residues.